This TCR beta chain comes out of a study of CD8+ T cells in alopecia areata. Sorting of PBMCs yielded the CD4+ and CD8+ T cells. Investigators isolated RNA and reverse transcribed it into cDNA to act as the sequencing template. The table came from immunoSEQ multiplex PCR; TCRdb's copy has only in-frame clones and leaves some out. This table has 150,000 to 200,000 clones, 55% appearing once. This clone was seen a few times. The TCR was taken from a human donor in good health. Sample: CD4+ T cells sorted from blood.

CDR3 amino acids: CASSQAAGRNYGYTF. In nucleotides, the CDR3 is TGCGCCAGCAGCCAAGCGGCAGGGCGGAACTATGGCTACACCTTC. This chain links TRBV4-1 with TRBJ1-2; tentatively, D is TRBD1 (5 bases). The CDR3 spans 15 residues. The V gene lost 1 base and the J gene lost 2 bases, with 11 bases spanning the gap. Germline CDR1 reads MGHRA; CDR2 reads YSYEKL.